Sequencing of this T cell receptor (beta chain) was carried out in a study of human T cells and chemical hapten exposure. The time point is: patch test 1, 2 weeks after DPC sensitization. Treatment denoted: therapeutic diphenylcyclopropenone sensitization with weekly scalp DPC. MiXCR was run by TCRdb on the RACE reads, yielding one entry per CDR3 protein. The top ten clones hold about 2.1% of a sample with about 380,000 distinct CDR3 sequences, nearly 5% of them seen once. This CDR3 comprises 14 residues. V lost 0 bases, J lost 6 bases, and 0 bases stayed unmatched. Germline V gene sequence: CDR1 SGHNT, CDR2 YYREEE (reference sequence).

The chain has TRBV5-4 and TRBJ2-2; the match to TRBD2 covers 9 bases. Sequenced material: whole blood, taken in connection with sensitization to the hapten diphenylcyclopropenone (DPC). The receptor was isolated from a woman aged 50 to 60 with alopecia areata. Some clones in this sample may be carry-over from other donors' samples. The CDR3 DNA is TGTGCCAGCAGCTTGGTAGCGGGGGCCGGGGAGCTGTTTTTT. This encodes CASSLVAGAGELFF.